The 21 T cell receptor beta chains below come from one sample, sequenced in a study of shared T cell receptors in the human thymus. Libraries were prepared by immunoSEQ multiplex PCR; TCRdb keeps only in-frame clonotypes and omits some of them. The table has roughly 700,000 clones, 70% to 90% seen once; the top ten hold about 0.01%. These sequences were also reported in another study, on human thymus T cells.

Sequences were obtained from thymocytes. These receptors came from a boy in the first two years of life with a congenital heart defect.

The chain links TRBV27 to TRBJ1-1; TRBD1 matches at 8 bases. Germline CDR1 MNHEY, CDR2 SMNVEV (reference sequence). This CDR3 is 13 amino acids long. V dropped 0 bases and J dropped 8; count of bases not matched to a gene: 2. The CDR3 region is CASSLSGQGEAFF. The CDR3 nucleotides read TGTGCCAGCAGTTTATCTGGACAGGGAGAAGCTTTCTTT.

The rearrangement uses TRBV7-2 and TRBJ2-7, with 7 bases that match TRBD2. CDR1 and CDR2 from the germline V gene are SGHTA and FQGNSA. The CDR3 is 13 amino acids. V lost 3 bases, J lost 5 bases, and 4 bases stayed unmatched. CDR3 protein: CASSFGAGNEQYF. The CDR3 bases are TGTGCCAGCAGCTTTGGAGCGGGGAACGAGCAGTACTTC.

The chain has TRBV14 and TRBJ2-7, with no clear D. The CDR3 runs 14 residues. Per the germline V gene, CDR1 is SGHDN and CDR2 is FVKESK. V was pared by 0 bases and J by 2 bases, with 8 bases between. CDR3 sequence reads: CASSQDPATYEQYF. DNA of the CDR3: TGTGCCAGCAGCCAAGACCCCGCTACCTACGAGCAGTACTTC. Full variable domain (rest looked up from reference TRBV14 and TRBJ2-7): EAGVTQFPSHSVIEKGQTVTLRCDPISGHDNLYWYRRVMGKEIKFLLHFVKESKQDESGMPNNRFLAERTGGTYSTLKVQPAELEDSGVYFCASSQDPATYEQYFGPGTRLTVT.

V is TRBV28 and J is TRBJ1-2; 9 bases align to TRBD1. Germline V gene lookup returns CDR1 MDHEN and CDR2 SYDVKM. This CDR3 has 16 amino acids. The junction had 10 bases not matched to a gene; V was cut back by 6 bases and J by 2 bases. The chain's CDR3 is CASRLAPGTGNYGYTF. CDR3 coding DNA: TGTGCCAGCAGACTCGCGCCCGGGACAGGGAACTATGGCTACACCTTC.

The CDR3 loop is CASSFGQVGGQPQHF. Here the CDR3 DNA reads TGTGCCAGCAGTTTTGGGCAGGTAGGGGGTCAGCCCCAGCATTTT. The chain links TRBV28 to TRBJ1-5; D is possibly TRBD1 (6 bases). Germline loops: CDR1 MDHEN, CDR2 SYDVKM. Trimming removed 3 bases from V and 6 bases from J, with 15 bases in between. CDR3 length: 15 residues.

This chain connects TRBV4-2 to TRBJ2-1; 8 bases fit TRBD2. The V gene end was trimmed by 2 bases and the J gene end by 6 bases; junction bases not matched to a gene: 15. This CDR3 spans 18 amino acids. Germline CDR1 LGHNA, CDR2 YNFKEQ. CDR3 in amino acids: CASSQPHGGEGRSNEQFF. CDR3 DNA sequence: TGTGCCAGCAGCCAACCCCACGGGGGGGAGGGCCGATCCAATGAGCAGTTCTTC.

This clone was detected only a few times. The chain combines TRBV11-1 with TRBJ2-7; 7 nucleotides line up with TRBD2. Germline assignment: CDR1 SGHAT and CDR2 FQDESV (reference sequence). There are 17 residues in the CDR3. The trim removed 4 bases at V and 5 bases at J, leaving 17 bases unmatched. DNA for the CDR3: TGTGCCAGCAGCTCCCAACGGACCGGGAGGAATAGGGACGAGCAGTACTTC. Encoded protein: CASSSQRTGRNRDEQYF.

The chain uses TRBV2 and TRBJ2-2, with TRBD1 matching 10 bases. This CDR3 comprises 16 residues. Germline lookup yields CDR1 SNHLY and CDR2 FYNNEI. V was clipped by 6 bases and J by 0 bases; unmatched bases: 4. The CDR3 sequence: CASRDRGAANTGELFF. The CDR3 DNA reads TGTGCCAGCAGGGACAGGGGGGCCGCGAACACCGGGGAGCTGTTTTTT.

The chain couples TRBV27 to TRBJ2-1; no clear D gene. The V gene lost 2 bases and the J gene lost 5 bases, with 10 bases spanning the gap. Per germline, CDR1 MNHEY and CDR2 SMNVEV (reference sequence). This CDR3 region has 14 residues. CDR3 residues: CASSLPRPNNEQFF. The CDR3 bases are TGTGCCAGCAGTTTACCCAGGCCAAACAATGAGCAGTTCTTC.

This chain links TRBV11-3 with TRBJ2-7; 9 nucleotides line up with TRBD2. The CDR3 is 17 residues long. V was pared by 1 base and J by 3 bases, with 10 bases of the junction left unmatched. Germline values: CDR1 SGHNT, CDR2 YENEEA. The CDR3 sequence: CASSLAGTSRPIYEQYF. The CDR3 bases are TGTGCCAGCAGCTTAGCAGGGACTAGCCGCCCCATCTACGAGCAGTACTTC. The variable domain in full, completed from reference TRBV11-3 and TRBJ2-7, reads EAGVVQSPRYKIIEKKQPVAFWCNPISGHNTLYWYLQNLGQGPELLIRYENEEAVDDSQLPKDRFSAERLKGVDSTLKIQPAELGDSAVYLCASSLAGTSRPIYEQYFGPGTRLTVT.

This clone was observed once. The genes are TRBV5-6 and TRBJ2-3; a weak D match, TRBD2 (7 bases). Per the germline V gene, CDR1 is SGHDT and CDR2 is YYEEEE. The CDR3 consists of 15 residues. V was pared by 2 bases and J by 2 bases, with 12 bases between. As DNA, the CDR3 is TGTGCCAGCAGCTTCGGGGGGCGAAACACAGATACGCAGTATTTT. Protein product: CASSFGGRNTDTQYF.

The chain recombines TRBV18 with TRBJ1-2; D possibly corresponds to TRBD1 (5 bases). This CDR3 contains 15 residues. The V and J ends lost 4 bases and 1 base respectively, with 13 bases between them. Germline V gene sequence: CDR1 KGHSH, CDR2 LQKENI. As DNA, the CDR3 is TGTGCCAGCTCACTAGCGCGGGGGGTTAACTATGGCTACACCTTC. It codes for CASSLARGVNYGYTF.

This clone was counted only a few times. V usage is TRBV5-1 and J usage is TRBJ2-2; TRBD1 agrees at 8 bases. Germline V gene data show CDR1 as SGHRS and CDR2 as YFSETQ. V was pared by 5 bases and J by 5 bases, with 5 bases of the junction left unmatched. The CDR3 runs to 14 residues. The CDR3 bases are TGCGCCAGCAGGGACAGGGCCCAGACCGGGGAGCTGTTTTTT. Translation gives CASRDRAQTGELFF.

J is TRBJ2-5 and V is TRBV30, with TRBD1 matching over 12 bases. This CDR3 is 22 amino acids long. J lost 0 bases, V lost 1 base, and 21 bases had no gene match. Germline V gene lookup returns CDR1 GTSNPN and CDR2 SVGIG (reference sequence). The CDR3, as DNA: TGTGCCTGGAGTGCGCGTACCCCACCGGGACAGGGGGCTATGGGGTACCAAGAGACCCAGTACTTC. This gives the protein CAWSARTPPGQGAMGYQETQYF.

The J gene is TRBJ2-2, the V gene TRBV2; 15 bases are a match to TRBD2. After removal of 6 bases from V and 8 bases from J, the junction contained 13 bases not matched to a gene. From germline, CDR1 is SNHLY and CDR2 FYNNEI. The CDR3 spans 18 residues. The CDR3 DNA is TGTGCCAGCAGGCGCATAGGACTAGCGGGAGGGTTGTCGGGGGAGCTGTTTTTT. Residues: CASRRIGLAGGLSGELFF. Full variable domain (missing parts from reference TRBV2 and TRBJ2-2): EPEVTQTPSHQVTQMGQEVILRCVPISNHLYFYWYRQILGQKVEFLVSFYNNEISEKSEIFDDQFSVERPDGSNFTLKIRSTKLEDSAMYFCASRRIGLAGGLSGELFFGEGSRLTVL.

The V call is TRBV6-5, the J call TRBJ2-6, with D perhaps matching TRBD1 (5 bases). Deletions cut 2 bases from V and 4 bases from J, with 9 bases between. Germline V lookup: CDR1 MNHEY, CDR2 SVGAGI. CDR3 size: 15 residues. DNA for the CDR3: TGTGCCAGCAGTTACCTAGGGGCCGGGGCCAACGTCCTGACTTTC. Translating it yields CASSYLGAGANVLTF.

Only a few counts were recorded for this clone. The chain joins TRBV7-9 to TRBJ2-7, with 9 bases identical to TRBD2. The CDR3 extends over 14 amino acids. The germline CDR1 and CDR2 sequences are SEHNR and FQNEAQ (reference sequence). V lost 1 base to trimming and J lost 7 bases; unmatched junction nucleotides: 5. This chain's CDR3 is CASSLVAGVREQYF. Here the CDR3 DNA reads TGTGCCAGCAGCTTAGTAGCGGGAGTCCGTGAGCAGTACTTC.

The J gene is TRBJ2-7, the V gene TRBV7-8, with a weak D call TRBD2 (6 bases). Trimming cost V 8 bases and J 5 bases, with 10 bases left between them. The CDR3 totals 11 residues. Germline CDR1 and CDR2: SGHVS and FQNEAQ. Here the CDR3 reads CASVAGNEQYF. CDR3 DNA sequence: TGTGCCAGCGTGGCGGGGAACGAGCAGTACTTC.

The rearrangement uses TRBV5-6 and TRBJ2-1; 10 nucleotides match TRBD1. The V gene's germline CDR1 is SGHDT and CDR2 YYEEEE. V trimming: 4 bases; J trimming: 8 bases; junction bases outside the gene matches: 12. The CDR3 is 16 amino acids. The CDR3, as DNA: TGTGCCAGCAGCCATATGCGGACAGGGGGGGTCTATGAGCAGTTCTTC. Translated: CASSHMRTGGVYEQFF.

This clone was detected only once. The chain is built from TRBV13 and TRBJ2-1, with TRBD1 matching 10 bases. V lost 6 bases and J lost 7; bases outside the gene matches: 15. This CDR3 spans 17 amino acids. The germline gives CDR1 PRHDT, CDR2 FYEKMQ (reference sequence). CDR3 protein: CASRGGTGEEHGNEQFF. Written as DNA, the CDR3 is TGTGCCAGCAGAGGGGGGACAGGGGAGGAACACGGGAATGAGCAGTTCTTC.

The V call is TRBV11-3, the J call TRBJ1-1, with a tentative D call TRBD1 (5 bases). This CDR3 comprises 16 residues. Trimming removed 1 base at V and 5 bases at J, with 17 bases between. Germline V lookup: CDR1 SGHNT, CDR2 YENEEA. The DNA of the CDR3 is TGTGCCAGCAGCTTAGGCCCTAGGGGAGGGGTAACTGAAGCTTTCTTT. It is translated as CASSLGPRGGVTEAFF.